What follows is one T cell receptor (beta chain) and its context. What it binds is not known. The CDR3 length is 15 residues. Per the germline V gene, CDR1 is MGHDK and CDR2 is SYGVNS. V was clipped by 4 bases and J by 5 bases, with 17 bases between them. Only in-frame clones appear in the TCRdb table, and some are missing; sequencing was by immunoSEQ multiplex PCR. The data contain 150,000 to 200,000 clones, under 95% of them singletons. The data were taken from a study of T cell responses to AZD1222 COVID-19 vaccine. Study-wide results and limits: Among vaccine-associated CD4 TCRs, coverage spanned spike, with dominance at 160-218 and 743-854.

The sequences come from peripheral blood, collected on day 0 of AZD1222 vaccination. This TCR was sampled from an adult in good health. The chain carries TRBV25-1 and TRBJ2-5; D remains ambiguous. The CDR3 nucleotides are TGTGCCAGCAGTGGAGCATGGCCTTTGGATGAGACCCAGTACTTC. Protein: CASSGAWPLDETQYF.